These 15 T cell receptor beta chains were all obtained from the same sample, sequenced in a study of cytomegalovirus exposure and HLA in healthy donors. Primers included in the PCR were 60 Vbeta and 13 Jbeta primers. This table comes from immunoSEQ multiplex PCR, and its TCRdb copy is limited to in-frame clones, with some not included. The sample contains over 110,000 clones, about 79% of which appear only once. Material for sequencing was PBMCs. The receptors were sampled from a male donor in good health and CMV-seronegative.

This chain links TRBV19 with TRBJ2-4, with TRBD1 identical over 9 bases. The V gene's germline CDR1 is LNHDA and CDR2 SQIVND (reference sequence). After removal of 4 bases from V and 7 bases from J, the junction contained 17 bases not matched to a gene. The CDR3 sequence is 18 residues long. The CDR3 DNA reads TGTGCCAGTAGTACCCCCCGACAGGGGGAAGCGGGATGGAACATTCAGTACTTC. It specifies CASSTPRQGEAGWNIQYF.

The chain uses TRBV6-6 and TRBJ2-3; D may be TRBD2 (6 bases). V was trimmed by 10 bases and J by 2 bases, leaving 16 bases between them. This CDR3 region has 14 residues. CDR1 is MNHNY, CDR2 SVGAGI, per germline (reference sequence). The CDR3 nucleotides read TGTGCCACGATCCAGGGACTTTCCACAGATACGCAGTATTTT. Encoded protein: CATIQGLSTDTQYF.

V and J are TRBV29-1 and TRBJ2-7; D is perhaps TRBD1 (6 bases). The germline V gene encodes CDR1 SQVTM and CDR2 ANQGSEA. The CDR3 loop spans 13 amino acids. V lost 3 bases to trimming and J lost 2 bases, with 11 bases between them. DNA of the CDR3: TGCAGCGTTGAGGGGGACACTCCCTACGAGCAGTACTTC. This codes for CSVEGDTPYEQYF.

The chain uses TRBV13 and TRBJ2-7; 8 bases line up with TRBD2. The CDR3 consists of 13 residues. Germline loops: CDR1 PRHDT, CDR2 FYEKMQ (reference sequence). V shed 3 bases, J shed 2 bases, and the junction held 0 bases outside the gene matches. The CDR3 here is CASSFGGAYEQYF. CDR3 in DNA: TGTGCCAGCAGCTTCGGGGGGGCCTACGAGCAGTACTTC.

This CDR3 is CASSLSLDRGSYEQYF. CDR3 nucleotide sequence: TGTGCCAGCAGCTTAAGTTTGGACAGGGGTTCCTACGAGCAGTACTTC. J is TRBJ2-7 and V is TRBV7-7, with 9 bases that match TRBD1. The CDR3 is made up of 16 amino acids. V lost 2 bases, J lost 1 base, and 6 bases stayed unmatched. Germline V gene lookup returns CDR1 SSHAT and CDR2 FNYEAQ (reference sequence).

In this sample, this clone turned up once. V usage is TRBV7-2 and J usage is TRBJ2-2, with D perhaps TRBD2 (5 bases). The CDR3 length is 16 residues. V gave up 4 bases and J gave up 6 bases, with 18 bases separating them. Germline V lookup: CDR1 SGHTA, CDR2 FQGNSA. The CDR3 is CASSSWTAPRAGELFF. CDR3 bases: TGTGCCAGCAGCTCCTGGACGGCTCCGAGGGCCGGGGAGCTGTTTTTT.

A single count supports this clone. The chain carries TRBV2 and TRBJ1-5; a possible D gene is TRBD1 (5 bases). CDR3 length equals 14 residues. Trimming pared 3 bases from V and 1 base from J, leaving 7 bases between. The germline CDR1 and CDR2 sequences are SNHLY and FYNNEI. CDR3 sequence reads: CASSEGGSNQPQHF. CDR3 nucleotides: TGTGCCAGCAGTGAGGGGGGAAGCAATCAGCCCCAGCATTTT.

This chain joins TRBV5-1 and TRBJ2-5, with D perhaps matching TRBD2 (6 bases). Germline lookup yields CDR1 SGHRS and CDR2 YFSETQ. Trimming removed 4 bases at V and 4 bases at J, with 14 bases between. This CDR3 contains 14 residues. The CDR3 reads CASSTFSGRETQYF. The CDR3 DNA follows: TGCGCCAGCAGCACCTTCAGCGGGCGAGAGACCCAGTACTTC.

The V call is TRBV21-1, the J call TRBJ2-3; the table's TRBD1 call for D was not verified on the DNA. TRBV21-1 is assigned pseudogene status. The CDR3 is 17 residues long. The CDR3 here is CASSKGKGITQTDTQYF. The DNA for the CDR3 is TGTGCCAGCAGCAAAGGTAAGGGGATCACGCAAACAGATACGCAGTATTTT.

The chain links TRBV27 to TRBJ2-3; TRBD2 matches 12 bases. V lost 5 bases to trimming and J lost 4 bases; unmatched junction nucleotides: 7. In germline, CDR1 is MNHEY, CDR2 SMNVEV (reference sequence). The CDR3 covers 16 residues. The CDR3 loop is CASSNLAGGSSDTQYF. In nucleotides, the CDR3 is TGTGCCAGCAGTAACCTAGCGGGAGGGTCTTCAGATACGCAGTATTTT.

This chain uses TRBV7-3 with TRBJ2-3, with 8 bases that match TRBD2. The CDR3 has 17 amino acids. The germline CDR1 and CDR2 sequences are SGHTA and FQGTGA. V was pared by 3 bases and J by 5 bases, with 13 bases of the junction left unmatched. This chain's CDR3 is CASSFSASSGHGDTQYF. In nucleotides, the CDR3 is TGTGCCAGCAGCTTCTCCGCCTCTAGCGGGCATGGAGATACGCAGTATTTT.

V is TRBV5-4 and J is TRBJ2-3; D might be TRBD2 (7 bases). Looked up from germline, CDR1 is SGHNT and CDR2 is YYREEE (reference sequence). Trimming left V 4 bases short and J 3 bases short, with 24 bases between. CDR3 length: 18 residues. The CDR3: CASSPRLAGAGVTDTQYF. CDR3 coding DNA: TGTGCCAGCAGCCCGCGACTCGCGGGGGCGGGGGTAACAGATACGCAGTATTTT.

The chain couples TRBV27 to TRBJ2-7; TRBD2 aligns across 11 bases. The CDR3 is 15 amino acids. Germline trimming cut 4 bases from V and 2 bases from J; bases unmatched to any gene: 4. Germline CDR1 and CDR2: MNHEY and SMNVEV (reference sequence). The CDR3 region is CASSWTSGPTYEQYF. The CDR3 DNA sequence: TGTGCCAGCAGTTGGACTAGCGGGCCTACCTACGAGCAGTACTTC.

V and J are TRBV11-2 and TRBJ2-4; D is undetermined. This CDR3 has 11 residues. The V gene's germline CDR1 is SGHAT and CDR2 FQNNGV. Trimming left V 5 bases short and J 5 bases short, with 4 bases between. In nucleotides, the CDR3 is TGTGCCAGCAGCCCTCAAAACATTCAGTACTTC. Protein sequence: CASSPQNIQYF.

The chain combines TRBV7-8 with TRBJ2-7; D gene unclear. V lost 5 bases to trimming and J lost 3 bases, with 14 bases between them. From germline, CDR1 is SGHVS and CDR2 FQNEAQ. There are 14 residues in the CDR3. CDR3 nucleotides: TGTGCCAGCAGCCCCGCGGTTTTGAACTACGAGCAGTACTTC. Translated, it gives CASSPAVLNYEQYF.